This T cell receptor (beta chain) came from a study of T cells in Graves' hyperthyroidism and ophthalmopathy (dated by TCRdb to between 2017 and 2020). Turning to the overall study: Peripheral blood samples were taken at the time of initial diagnosis, prior to any treatment. For training and testing, the 100 or so patients in the discovery cohort were randomly divided in a 7:3 ratio. Following sampling, methimazole starting at 30 mg daily was given to hyperthyroidism patients, and high-dose intravenous methylprednisolone was given to ophthalmopathy patients. A discovery cohort of fewer than 110 patients, about 44 with Graves' ophthalmopathy and about 60 with stable Graves' hyperthyroidism, was used to find distinguishing TCR V-J signatures. In several Graves' hyperthyroidism patients, the study also compared T-cell repertoires from thyroid tissue with T-cell repertoires from blood. The paper describes TCR Vbeta CDR3 sequencing of around 140 peripheral blood samples, made up of under 50 ophthalmopathy patients, 70 to 75 hyperthyroidism patients and 17 progressor patients. Prospective prediction of ophthalmopathy was tested in an independent validation cohort consisting of some 19 hyperthyroidism patients and some 16 patients who later progressed to ophthalmopathy.

The TCR beta CDR3 regions were amplified from the RNA transcripts. A first-round RT-PCR of the TCR CDR3 used the HTBI primer set with the Qiagen OneStep RT-PCR kit. Libraries were constructed in a second round of multiplex PCR, after which size selection and purification were carried out. Sequencing of the libraries was done on an Illumina HiSeq2000 using paired-end 100 bp reads. Under the source paper's analysis protocol: SOAPnuke was used to process the raw data, throwing out any read that contained adapters or uncalled bases, had a mean Phred below 15, or lacked an exact constant-primer or identifier match. High-quality paired reads were merged with COPE v1.2.5, and unique nucleotide sequences were defined as clonotypes. Clonotypes were aligned to IMGT TRBV, TRBD and TRBJ reference segments using MiTCR v1.1. Analysis was restricted to V-J combinations with a frequency above 0.0001, which covered 98% to 99.2% of repertoires. A TCS score was defined as the ratio between F50 (clonal expansion) and ExV (chaos), using BLOSUM62-based TCRdist between CDR3 peptides within each V-J. Welch's t-statistics and random forest reduced around 520 V-J features to 10 to 15, which were used in a naive Bayes classifier (R e1071). Through fastp at Q25 and MiXCR, TCRdb rebuilt clones from the public reads, retaining in-frame beta chains. Merged by CDR3 protein, the rows form single entries marked with the most common genes and DNA. The V and J calls and clone size come from TCRdb's table, not from the authors' own analysis. The sample table shows roughly 580,000 distinct CDR3 sequences, and around 13% are seen once. 4.5% to 6% of the sample goes to the ten largest clones.

This clonotype came up many times. Its binding antigen is unknown. No per-base quality is available; no much larger clone lies one base away. CDR1 and CDR2 (SGHRS, YFSETQ) derive from the germline V gene. V and J are truncated by 4 bases and 0 bases respectively, leaving an intervening sequence of 15 bases. Reading from cysteine to phenylalanine, the CDR3 counts 16 amino acids. Just the 48-base CDR3 DNA is kept, in frame starting at base 1. Hyperthyroidism patients were aged 18 to 65 years and newly diagnosed, with disease duration of less than 2 months. The study excluded patients with uncontrolled infections, other autoimmune diseases, pregnancy or lactation. Clinical symptoms, serum thyroxine and TRAb, thyroid ultrasound, and orbital computed tomography formed the basis for the diagnoses. Blood from progressor patients was collected at the time of first diagnosis with hyperthyroidism, before any ophthalmopathy symptoms had appeared. Ficoll-Paque density gradient centrifugation was used to isolate PBMCs from around 9.1 ml of fresh peripheral blood. Progressor patients were defined as those initially diagnosed with Graves' hyperthyroidism in whom ophthalmopathy developed during follow-up. Total RNA was extracted using Trizol reagent, and RNA quality was assessed on an Agilent 2100 Bioanalyzer.

The paper's findings and limits, for the study overall: In validation, the model predicted progression to ophthalmopathy with 55% to 71% sensitivity and less than 75% specificity, a median of around 6.6 months before onset. Sample size was not statistically predetermined, and blinding of investigators to group allocation was not performed. Most expanded thyroid clonotypes (frequency above 0.001) were also found in blood, which suggests that blood repertoires may mirror thyroid immune responses. A 13 V-J signature model separated ophthalmopathy from stable hyperthyroidism, with roughly 88% sensitivity and 81% to 83% specificity in cross-validation and 80%/75% in testing.

This receptor was taken from a woman in her twenties or thirties with Graves' hyperthyroidism that later progressed to Graves' ophthalmopathy. The rearranged chain carries TRBV5-1 and TRBJ2-3; a tentative D match to TRBD1 spans 5 bases. Sequencing input: blood. The CDR3 reads as follows: CASSLGQGASTDTQYF. The bases read TGCGCCAGCAGCCTAGGTCAGGGTGCTAGCACAGATACGCAGTATTTT. Joined to the reference TRBV5-1 and TRBJ2-3 proteins, this CDR3 gives the full variable domain: KAGVTQTPRYLIKTRGQQVTLSCSPISGHRSVSWYQQTPGQGLQFLFEYFSETQRNKGNFPGRFSGRQFSNSRSEMNVSTLELGDSALYLCASSLGQGASTDTQYFGPGTRLTVL.